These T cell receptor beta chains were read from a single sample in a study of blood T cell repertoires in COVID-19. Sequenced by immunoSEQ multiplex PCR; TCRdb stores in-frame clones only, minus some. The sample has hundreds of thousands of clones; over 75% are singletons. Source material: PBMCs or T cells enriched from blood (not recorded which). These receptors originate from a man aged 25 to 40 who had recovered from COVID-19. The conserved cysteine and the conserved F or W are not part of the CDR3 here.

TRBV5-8,ASRYPGKVYEQY
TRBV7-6,ASSSVDRGSYEQY
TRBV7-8,ASSATGSTEAF
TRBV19,ASSPDRGDYGYT
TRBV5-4,ASSPRQGITDTQY
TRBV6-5,ASRKSGTGELF
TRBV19,ASRPGTGVSYNEQF
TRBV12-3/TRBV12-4,ASSLDGVTQY
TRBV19,ATAPDSGNQPQH
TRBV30,AWRDRDRGEGGYT
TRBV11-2,ASSPQGTRSGGYT
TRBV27,ASSPGVNSPLH